This paragraph covers one T cell receptor beta chain sequence. Its antigen has not been determined. No much larger clone exists at a distance of one base, and base qualities are not known. The immunoSEQ Assay, a bias-controlled multiplex PCR, was used to amplify TCRbeta CDR3 regions from genomic DNA. Processing in the source paper ran as follows. The number of nucleated cells in each sample was estimated from the amplification of reference gene primers within the assay. Sequence reads were collapsed and filtered to measure the absolute abundance of every unique TCRbeta CDR3 rearrangement. Productive Simpson clonality was computed per sample as the square root of Simpson's diversity index over productive rearrangements. This immuneACCESS table, as held by TCRdb, lists in-frame sequences with V and J called but not all clones. Of the missing ones, under half trace to an unresolved V gene in checked studies; the others have no known cause. D and trimming were read from the DNA, whereas the V and J calls and clone size are those reported in that table. This sample gives roughly 250,000 clones in total; about 85% of them show up just once. Around 6% of the sample is in the top ten clones.

Participants in the prospective study were aged about 18 to 100 years, lived in 20 to 25 United States geographic areas, and enrolled through a virtual design. In the prospective study, participants were assigned to cohorts based on the clinical history participants reported in a screening survey and a study questionnaire. Each participant in the prospective study had whole blood, serum and a nasopharyngeal or oropharyngeal swab collected by mobile phlebotomists. Over a roughly two-month period, participants in the prospective study had the option of providing additional blood draws and questionnaires. Prospective study blood samples were shipped either frozen or at room temperature before DNA extraction. The CDR3 runs 17 amino acids, cysteine and phenylalanine included. Of the read, only the CDR3 DNA is kept; its 51 bases are in frame from base 1. V gives up 4 bases and J gives up 4 bases, and the segment between their germline ends measures 22 bases. In the germline V gene, CDR1 corresponds to SQVTM and CDR2 to ANQGSEA.

This entry comes from a study of blood T cell repertoires in COVID-19 (dated by TCRdb to between 2020 and 2021). Background for the entire study: Samples from collaborators originated in the United States, Italy and Spain and spanned both the acute and convalescent phases of COVID-19. Nearly every sample came with metadata listing a de-identified subject ID, COVID-19 status, age in years and sex. The dataset comprised deeply sampled blood TCRbeta repertoires from subjects exposed to, actively infected with, or recovered from COVID-19. A freely available public database, intended as a resource for researchers studying the immune response to SARS-CoV-2, is where the repertoires were released. The material from the prospective study consisted of cDNA or gDNA derived from T cells, B-cell-depleted T cells, or PBMCs. Where HLA class I and class II types were available, the types were taken from metadata supplied by the sample provider, not from assay-based typing. Samples came from the ongoing ImmuneRACE study (first 160 participants) plus 1,254 subjects from 6 global collaborators. Overall study results and their limits: Clinical and demographic metadata were provided uncurated, with the amount varying by source and participant.

The specimen was PBMCs or T cells enriched from blood (not recorded which). The rearrangement combines TRBV29-1 with TRBJ1-4; no D gene is confidently identified. This clonotype originated in a woman aged 25 to 39 with acute COVID-19. The bases are TGCAGCGTTGGCCTCCAAGGTTCTGGGCGGGTTAATGAAAAACTGTTTTTT. This codes for CSVGLQGSGRVNEKLFF.